Listed here are 23 T cell receptor beta chains from one sample, sequenced in a study of cytomegalovirus exposure and HLA in healthy donors. PCR involved 60 Vbeta and 13 Jbeta primers. Assay: immunoSEQ multiplex PCR; the TCRdb copy retains only in-frame clones and omits some. The profile shows under 200,000 clones, approximately 12% of them singletons. The sample was PBMCs. The origin of the receptors is a man in his fifties or sixties in good health and CMV-seropositive.

The CDR3 loop is CAWNKGGGQPQHF. The CDR3 DNA sequence: TGTGCCTGGAATAAGGGAGGTGGTCAGCCCCAGCATTTT. The V gene is TRBV30, the J gene TRBJ1-5; D not certain. CDR1 and CDR2 (germline): GTSNPN, SVGIG (reference sequence). V shed 4 bases and J shed 6 bases, with 13 bases lying between them. CDR3 length: 13 residues.

In this sample, this clone turned up a few times. The chain joins TRBV5-1 to TRBJ1-2; no clear D gene. Germline CDR1 and CDR2: SGHRS and YFSETQ. This CDR3 spans 13 amino acids. The V gene lost 4 bases and the J gene lost 4 bases, with 11 bases spanning the gap. Here the CDR3 reads CASSDDGSYGYTF. CDR3 in DNA: TGCGCCAGCAGCGATGACGGGTCCTATGGCTACACCTTC. Based on the CDR3 plus reference TRBV5-1 and TRBJ1-2, the full variable domain is KAGVTQTPRYLIKTRGQQVTLSCSPISGHRSVSWYQQTPGQGLQFLFEYFSETQRNKGNFPGRFSGRQFSNSRSEMNVSTLELGDSALYLCASSDDGSYGYTFGSGTRLTVV.

This clone appeared once. The conserved closing phenylalanine or tryptophan is absent in this CDR3, likely reflecting a read error. CDR3 sequence (DNA): TGTGCCAGCAGCTTGAAACCGGGACAAATGAACACTGAAGCTTTCGTT. Its protein is CASSLKPGQMNTEAFV. This chain links TRBV7-9 with TRBJ1-1, with a tentative D call TRBD1 (6 bases). The CDR3 runs to 16 residues. The ends were cut back, 3 bases at V and 0 bases at J, with 14 bases in the middle. CDR1 and CDR2 from the germline V gene are SEHNR and FQNEAQ (reference sequence).

The chain carries TRBV30 and TRBJ1-2, with a tentative D call TRBD1 (6 bases). V dropped 1 base and J dropped 4 bases, with 19 bases sitting between them. The germline CDR1 and CDR2 sequences are GTSNPN and SVGIG (reference sequence). CDR3 length equals 16 residues. This CDR3 is CAWSGRGGEKSYGYTF. The CDR3 DNA is TGTGCCTGGAGTGGCAGGGGAGGGGAGAAAAGCTATGGCTACACCTTC.

The chain couples TRBV7-9 to TRBJ2-7, with D tentatively TRBD1 (6 bases). V dropped 2 bases and J dropped 5 bases, with 16 bases sitting between them. CDR1 SEHNR and CDR2 FQNEAQ come from the germline V gene (reference sequence). CDR3 length: 15 amino acids. The CDR3: CASSLMGTSVDEQYF. CDR3 sequence (DNA): TGTGCCAGCAGCTTAATGGGGACATCCGTGGACGAGCAGTACTTC.

The chain carries TRBV19 and TRBJ2-3, with 14 nucleotides matching TRBD2. The V gene end was trimmed by 5 bases and the J gene end by 4 bases; junction bases not matched to a gene: 11. CDR1 and CDR2 (germline): LNHDA, SQIVND (reference sequence). The CDR3 loop spans 18 amino acids. The CDR3 is CASSSYGTSGRDADTQYF. CDR3 bases: TGTGCCAGTAGTTCCTACGGGACTAGCGGGAGAGATGCAGATACGCAGTATTTT.

This chain connects TRBV27 to TRBJ1-2; D is unclear. Trimming shortened V by 2 bases and J by 0 bases, and 4 bases separated the two germline ends. This CDR3 has 13 residues. Germline V gene sequence: CDR1 MNHEY, CDR2 SMNVEV (reference sequence). The CDR3 DNA is TGTGCCAGCAGTTTAAAGCCTAACTATGGCTACACCTTC. Amino acids: CASSLKPNYGYTF.

V and J are TRBV27 and TRBJ2-5; tentatively, D is TRBD2 (7 bases). The CDR3 totals 16 residues. Trimming cost V 0 bases and J 5 bases, with 16 bases left between them. Germline CDR1 is MNHEY and CDR2 is SMNVEV (reference sequence). CDR3 DNA: TGTGCCAGCAGTTTATCGGTACCGGGGGGCGGCGAGACCCAGTACTTC. Translated: CASSLSVPGGGETQYF.

The V and J genes are TRBV5-4 and TRBJ2-3, with 10 bases identical to TRBD2. The CDR3 spans 16 residues. Looked up from germline, CDR1 is SGHNT and CDR2 is YYREEE (reference sequence). J lost 2 bases, V lost 2 bases, and 5 bases had no gene match. The CDR3 is CASSLLAGRPTDTQYF. In DNA form, the CDR3 reads TGTGCCAGCAGCTTACTAGCGGGACGGCCCACAGATACGCAGTATTTT.

The chain is built from TRBV7-2 and TRBJ2-4, with TRBD1 as a possible D gene (7 bases). The CDR3 is 18 residues long. V lost 1 base and J 1 base, leaving 17 bases between the germline ends. In germline, CDR1 is SGHTA, CDR2 FQGNSA. CDR3 residues: CASSLVGGQSLAKNIQYF. The CDR3 region has the DNA TGTGCCAGCAGCTTAGTGGGGGGACAGTCTCTCGCCAAAAACATTCAGTACTTC.

This clone was counted between two and nine times. The V gene is TRBV9, the J gene TRBJ1-4; possibly TRBD1 for D (5 bases). Trimming pared 0 bases from V and 4 bases from J, leaving 10 bases between. The CDR3 has 15 amino acids. In germline, CDR1 is SGDLS, CDR2 YYNGEE. CDR3 in amino acids: CASSVGGRVNEKLFF. CDR3 DNA sequence: TGTGCCAGCAGCGTAGGGGGCAGGGTTAATGAAAAACTGTTTTTT.

CDR3 region: CASSLEIYGQSSGNTIYF. For the CDR3, the DNA is TGCGCCAGCAGCCTCGAGATATATGGACAGTCCTCTGGAAACACCATATATTTT. The chain is built from TRBV5-1 and TRBJ1-3; D may be TRBD1 (6 bases). Trimming took 4 bases from V and 0 from J, leaving 20 bases between them. Germline V CDR1 and CDR2: SGHRS, YFSETQ. The CDR3 has 18 residues.

The chain carries TRBV5-1 and TRBJ2-1; 11 bases agree with TRBD1. The length of the CDR3 is 15 residues. CDR1 and CDR2 (germline): SGHRS, YFSETQ. The J segment lost 4 bases and the V segment lost 4 bases, leaving 4 bases of the junction unmatched. As DNA, the CDR3 is TGCGCCAGCAGCCAGGGACAGGGGGTATACAATGAGCAGTTCTTC. Encoded protein: CASSQGQGVYNEQFF.

The V call is TRBV7-8, the J call TRBJ1-5; the D is unclear. CDR1 and CDR2 from the germline V gene are SGHVS and FQNEAQ. Trimming removed 5 bases from V and 0 bases from J, with 17 bases in between. The CDR3 covers 17 residues. CDR3 sequence (DNA): TGTGCCAGCAGCCGAGGACCGACTACTTTTAGCAATCAGCCCCAGCATTTT. This translates into CASSRGPTTFSNQPQHF.

This clone has just a few counts. V is TRBV2 and J is TRBJ2-2; 10 positions agree with TRBD1. V trimming: 8 bases; J trimming: 4 bases; junction bases outside the gene matches: 1. This CDR3 is 13 amino acids long. Germline CDR1 and CDR2: SNHLY and FYNNEI. The CDR3, as DNA: TGTGCCAGCGGGACAGGGGTCACCGGGGAGCTGTTTTTT. It codes for CASGTGVTGELFF.

This clone was found a few times. The genes are TRBV27 and TRBJ1-2; D uncertain. V dropped 5 bases and J dropped 0 bases, with 7 bases sitting between them. Germline values: CDR1 MNHEY, CDR2 SMNVEV (reference sequence). The CDR3 is 13 amino acids. The CDR3: CASSMRANYGYTF. The CDR3 nucleotides read TGTGCCAGCAGTATGAGGGCTAACTATGGCTACACCTTC.

This clone was observed a few times. The rearrangement joins TRBV5-6 to TRBJ2-5, with TRBD1 matching over 7 bases. The V segment lost 2 bases and the J segment 4 bases; nucleotides outside the gene matches: 2. The CDR3 is 13 amino acids. The germline gives CDR1 SGHDT, CDR2 YYEEEE. The CDR3 protein is CASSFAGGETQYF. As DNA, the CDR3 is TGTGCCAGCAGCTTTGCAGGGGGAGAGACCCAGTACTTC.

Comment on this clone: This CDR3 is also generated by other DNA sequences in the sample. The J gene is TRBJ1-4, the V gene TRBV28; D is possibly TRBD1 (6 bases). Trimming pared 5 bases from V and 4 bases from J, leaving 11 bases between. Germline lookup yields CDR1 MDHEN and CDR2 SYDVKM. The CDR3 has 14 residues. The CDR3 sequence: CASSLGQFNEKLFF. The CDR3 DNA follows: TGTGCCAGCAGTCTTGGACAGTTTAATGAAAAACTGTTTTTT.

The chain couples TRBV19 to TRBJ1-2; D gene uncertain. V was pared by 6 bases and J by 0 bases, with 11 bases between. There are 14 residues in the CDR3. In germline, CDR1 is LNHDA, CDR2 SQIVND (reference sequence). The CDR3 DNA reads TGTGCCAGTAGAAACAGTCCCGCTAACTATGGCTACACCTTC. Translation gives CASRNSPANYGYTF. The complete variable domain, with remaining parts taken from reference TRBV19 and TRBJ1-2, reads DGGITQSPKYLFRKEGQNVTLSCEQNLNHDAMYWYRQDPGQGLRLIYYSQIVNDFQKGDIAEGYSVSREKKESFPLTVTSAQKNPTAFYLCASRNSPANYGYTFGSGTRLTVV.

This clone was counted between two and nine times. The rearrangement links TRBV19 to TRBJ2-3; 8 bases align to TRBD1. Germline CDR1 and CDR2: LNHDA and SQIVND (reference sequence). The V gene end was trimmed by 3 bases and the J gene end by 1 base; junction bases not matched to a gene: 6. This CDR3 contains 16 residues. The CDR3: CASSIGQGFGTDTQYF. The CDR3 DNA reads as TGTGCCAGTAGTATCGGACAGGGCTTCGGCACAGATACGCAGTATTTT. Supplemented by reference TRBV19 and TRBJ2-3, the full variable domain reads DGGITQSPKYLFRKEGQNVTLSCEQNLNHDAMYWYRQDPGQGLRLIYYSQIVNDFQKGDIAEGYSVSREKKESFPLTVTSAQKNPTAFYLCASSIGQGFGTDTQYFGPGTRLTVL.

This clone was detected a few times. This chain uses TRBV18 with TRBJ2-3; 7 nucleotides align to TRBD1. Germline V CDR1 and CDR2: KGHSH, LQKENI. The CDR3 loop spans 14 amino acids. Germline trimming cut 2 bases from V and 4 bases from J; bases unmatched to any gene: 3. CDR3 sequence: CASSPDRAADTQYF. DNA of the CDR3: TGTGCCAGCTCACCAGACAGGGCGGCAGATACGCAGTATTTT.

This chain uses TRBV5-4 with TRBJ1-2; 9 bases fit TRBD1. The germline V gene has CDR1 SGHNT and CDR2 YYREEE (reference sequence). The CDR3 loop spans 14 amino acids. V shed 0 bases and J 8 bases; nucleotides not matched to a gene: 5. Written as DNA, the CDR3 is TGTGCCAGCAGCTTGGACGGACAGGGGAGAGGCTACACCTTC. Translation gives CASSLDGQGRGYTF.

About this clone itself: This sample also contains other DNA sequences that code for the same CDR3. The V and J genes are TRBV7-2 and TRBJ1-5; D is undetermined. Germline V gives CDR1 SGHTA, CDR2 FQGNSA. This CDR3 has 15 residues. The ends were cut back, 2 bases at V and 0 bases at J, with 8 bases in the middle. CDR3 amino acids: CASSLRGDSNQPQHF. The CDR3 DNA reads as TGTGCCAGCAGCTTACGGGGAGATAGCAATCAGCCCCAGCATTTT.